A selection of T cell receptor beta chains follows, all from one sample in a study of T cell changes during pregnancy in multiple sclerosis. Profiled with immunoSEQ multiplex PCR; TCRdb holds only in-frame clones, not every one. The sample includes about 60,000 clones, about 89% of them seen just once. The sequenced sample was CD4+ T cells from peripheral blood mononuclear cells, obtained after pregnancy. The source of these receptors is a female donor in good health, enrolled as a control in a pregnancy study. The CDR3 runs from the conserved cysteine through the conserved F or W. D genes are given only for firm matches. The size of a clone is reported for some rows only, either as once, few or many, or as a class for expanded clones.

j_call | clone_size | d_call | v_call | cdr3_aa | cdr3_nt
TRBJ2-5 | few | NA | TRBV21-1 | CASSKLLGGRGETQYF | TGTGCCAGCAGCAAATTATTGGGTGGGCGGGGAGAGACCCAGTACTTC
TRBJ2-7 | NA | TRBD1 | TRBV11-3 | CASRDRAAYEQYF | TGTGCCAGCAGAGACAGGGCCGCCTACGAGCAGTACTTC
TRBJ2-2 | NA | NA | TRBV5-4 | CASSLWGDTGELFF | TGTGCCAGCAGCTTGTGGGGGGACACCGGGGAGCTGTTTTTT
TRBJ1-1 | NA | TRBD1 | TRBV6-1 | CASRTGGWTEAFF | TGTGCCAGCAGAACAGGGGGCTGGACTGAAGCTTTCTTT
TRBJ1-2 | NA | NA | TRBV4-3 | CASSQEVRSGYTF | TGCGCCAGCAGCCAAGAAGTCAGGTCTGGCTACACCTTC
TRBJ2-2 | once | NA | TRBV6-1 | CASSSSGELFF | TGTGCCAGCAGTAGTAGCGGGGAGCTGTTTTTT
TRBJ2-2 | NA | NA | TRBV5-1 | CASSLGPEGGELFF | TGCGCCAGCAGCTTGGGACCGGAGGGCGGGGAGCTGTTTTTT
TRBJ2-3 | NA | NA | TRBV7-3 | CASSPGGADSSAPDF | TGTGCCAGCAGCCCTGGGGGGGCAGACTCCTCTGCCCCAGATTTT
TRBJ1-2 | NA | NA | TRBV6-5 | CASSYSYRDYGYTF | TGTGCCAGCAGTTACTCCTACAGGGATTACGGCTACACCTTC
TRBJ1-1 | NA | TRBD1 | TRBV7-2 | CASSLITGGHTEAFF | TGTGCCAGCAGCCTAATAACAGGGGGTCACACTGAAGCTTTCTTT
TRBJ1-5 | once | TRBD1 | TRBV5-6 | CASSLGTGDSNQPQHF | TGTGCCAGCAGCTTGGGGACAGGCGATAGCAATCAGCCCCAGCATTTT
TRBJ1-1 | NA | NA | TRBV6-5 | CASSYSRGRGTEAFF | TGTGCCAGCAGTTACTCGAGGGGCAGGGGCACTGAAGCTTTCTTT
TRBJ2-7 | NA | NA | TRBV7-3 | CASSSGPGVNEQYF | TGTGCCAGCAGCTCGGGACCGGGAGTTAACGAGCAGTACTTC
TRBJ1-6 | NA | NA | TRBV13 | CASSSAANHSPLHF | TGTGCCAGCAGCTCCGCCGCGAATCATTCACCCCTCCACTTT
TRBJ1-2 | NA | TRBD1 | TRBV4-2 | CASSQVIRDSNYGYTF | TGTGCCAGCAGCCAAGTGATCCGGGACAGTAACTATGGCTACACCTTC
TRBJ2-3 | NA | NA | TRBV2 | CASSQEYF | TGTGCCAGCAGTCAGGAGTATTTT
TRBJ2-7 | NA | NA | TRBV7-9 | CASSLAGAYEQYF | TGTGCCAGCAGCTTAGCAGGGGCCTACGAGCAGTACTTC
TRBJ1-2 | NA | TRBD1 | TRBV4-3 | CASSQGTGYDWGYTF | TGCGCCAGCAGCCAAGGGACAGGCTATGATTGGGGCTACACCTTC
TRBJ1-1 | few | TRBD1 | TRBV19 | CASSTNPGGVTEAFF | TGTGCCAGTAGTACAAACCCAGGGGGCGTGACTGAAGCTTTCTTT
TRBJ1-5 | few | NA | TRBV30 | CAWSVTANQPQHF | TGTGCCTGGAGTGTAACAGCAAATCAGCCCCAGCATTTT
TRBJ1-1 | NA | NA | TRBV4-1 | CASSQENRAPTEAFF | TGCGCCAGCAGCCAAGAAAACAGGGCCCCAACTGAAGCTTTCTTT
TRBJ2-3 | NA | NA | TRBV27 | CASSLRLLSTDTQYF | TGTGCCAGCAGTTTAAGATTACTTAGCACAGATACGCAGTATTTT
TRBJ2-2 | NA | TRBD2 | TRBV30 | CAWGAQAGSMTGELFF | TGTGCCTGGGGCGCGCAAGCGGGGAGCATGACCGGGGAGCTGTTTTTT
TRBJ2-2 | NA | TRBD1 | TRBV5-4 | CASSLRQGIDGELFF | TGTGCCAGCAGCTTGAGACAGGGAATTGACGGGGAGCTGTTTTTT
TRBJ1-5 | NA | NA | TRBV4-1 | CASSQTPTGGFNQPQHF | TGCGCCAGCAGCCAGACCCCGACGGGAGGATTCAATCAGCCCCAGCATTTT
TRBJ2-3 | NA | TRBD1 | TRBV4-3 | CASSLGTGTGTDTQYF | TGCGCCAGCAGCCTAGGGACAGGGACGGGCACAGATACGCAGTATTTT
TRBJ1-1 | once | NA | TRBV11-3 | CASSKTANTEAFF | TGTGCCAGCAGTAAGACAGCGAACACTGAAGCTTTCTTT
TRBJ2-5 | once | NA | TRBV5-1 | CASSLGFSGQETQYF | TGCGCCAGCAGCTTGGGATTTAGCGGACAAGAGACCCAGTACTTC
TRBJ2-4 | NA | NA | TRBV6-6 | CASSQLTRQGKNIQYF | TGTGCCAGCAGCCAACTGACTAGGCAGGGCAAAAACATTCAGTACTTC
TRBJ2-1 | once | NA | TRBV5-1 | CASSLDGGAVGNEQFF | TGCGCCAGCAGCTTGGATGGGGGGGCTGTGGGTAATGAGCAGTTCTTC
TRBJ2-1 | once | TRBD1 | TRBV20-1 | CSATGGGEQFF | TGCAGTGCGACAGGGGGTGGTGAGCAGTTCTTC
TRBJ1-5 | NA | TRBD1 | TRBV7-9 | CASSTGQGNQPQHF | TGTGCCAGCAGCACTGGACAGGGCAATCAGCCCCAGCATTTT
TRBJ1-5 | NA | TRBD1 | TRBV5-1 | CASSRDRGDQPQHF | TGCGCCAGCAGCCGGGACAGGGGGGATCAGCCCCAGCATTTT
TRBJ1-1 | NA | NA | TRBV25-1 | CASSGRQPNTEAFF | TGTGCCAGCAGTGGCCGACAACCGAACACTGAAGCTTTCTTT